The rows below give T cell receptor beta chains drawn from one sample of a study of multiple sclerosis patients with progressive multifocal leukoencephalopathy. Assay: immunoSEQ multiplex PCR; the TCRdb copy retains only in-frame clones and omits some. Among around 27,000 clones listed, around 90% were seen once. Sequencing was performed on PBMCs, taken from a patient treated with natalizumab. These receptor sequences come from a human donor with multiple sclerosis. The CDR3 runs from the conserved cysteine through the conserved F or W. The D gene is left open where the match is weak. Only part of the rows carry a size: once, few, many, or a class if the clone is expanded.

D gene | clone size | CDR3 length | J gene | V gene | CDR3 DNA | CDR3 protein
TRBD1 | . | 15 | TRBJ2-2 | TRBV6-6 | TGTGCCAGCAGAAGCGGTCAGGGGGTCACCGGGGAGCTGTTTTTT | CASRSGQGVTGELFF
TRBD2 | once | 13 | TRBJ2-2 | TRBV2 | TGTGCCAGCAGTGTGGGGGGGGGCGGGGAGCTGTTTTTT | CASSVGGGGELFF
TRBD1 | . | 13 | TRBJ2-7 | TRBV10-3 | TGTGCCGTGGGACAGGGGGTATCCTACGAGCAGTACTTC | CAVGQGVSYEQYF
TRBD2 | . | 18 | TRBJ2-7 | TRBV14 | TGTGCCAGCAGCCAAGACAAATTGGGACTAGCGGGCGTCTGGGAGCAGTACTTC | CASSQDKLGLAGVWEQYF
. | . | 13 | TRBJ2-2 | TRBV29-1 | TGCAGCGTTGACGGATCCAACACCGGGGAGCTGTTTTTT | CSVDGSNTGELFF
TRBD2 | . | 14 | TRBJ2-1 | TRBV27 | TGTGCCAGCAGTTTAACGGGACTAGCGGGTGGGCAGTTCTTC | CASSLTGLAGGQFF
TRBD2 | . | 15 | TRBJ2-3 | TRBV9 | TGTGCCAGCAGTAGGGCGGGGGGAGGCACAGATACGCAGTATTTT | CASSRAGGGTDTQYF
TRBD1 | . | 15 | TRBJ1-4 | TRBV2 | TGTGCCAGCAGACAACGGACAGGCCTTAATGAAAAACTGTTTTTT | CASRQRTGLNEKLFF
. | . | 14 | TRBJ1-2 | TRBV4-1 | TGCGCCAGCAGCCAAGAAAGCAGGAGCTATGGCTACACCTTC | CASSQESRSYGYTF
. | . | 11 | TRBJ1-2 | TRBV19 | TGTGCCAGTAGAGGTGATTATGGCTACACCTTC | CASRGDYGYTF
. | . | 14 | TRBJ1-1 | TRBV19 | TGTGCCAGTAAGAACCAGGGGACGAACACTGAAGCTTTCTTT | CASKNQGTNTEAFF
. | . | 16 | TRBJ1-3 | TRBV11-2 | TGTGCCAGCAGCCAGAGCGGCCTGAACTCTGGAAACACCATATATTTT | CASSQSGLNSGNTIYF
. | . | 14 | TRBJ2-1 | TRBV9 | TGTGCCAGCAGCCCGGGACAATCCTACAATGAGCAGTTCTTC | CASSPGQSYNEQFF
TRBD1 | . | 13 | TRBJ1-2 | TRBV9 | TGTGCCAGCAGCTCATCAGGGGGTCATGGCTACACCTTC | CASSSSGGHGYTF
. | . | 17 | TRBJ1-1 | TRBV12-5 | TGTGCTAGTGGTTTTAGCGGGGGAGGATTGGTGCTGACTGAAGCTTTCTTT | CASGFSGGGLVLTEAFF
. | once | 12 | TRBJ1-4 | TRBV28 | TGTGCCAGCAGTGGTTCGGGGGAAAAACTGTTTTTT | CASSGSGEKLFF
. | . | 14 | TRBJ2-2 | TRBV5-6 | TGTGCCAGCAGCTTGGGGCAGCTCACCGGGGAGCTGTTTTTT | CASSLGQLTGELFF
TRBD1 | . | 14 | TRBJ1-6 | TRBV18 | TGTGCCAGCTCACCCGGGACAGGGAATTCACCCCTCCACTTT | CASSPGTGNSPLHF
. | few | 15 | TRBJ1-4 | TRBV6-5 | TGTGCCAGCAGTTACTCGGGACGGAGTAATGAAAAACTGTTTTTT | CASSYSGRSNEKLFF
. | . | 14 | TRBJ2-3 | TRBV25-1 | TGTGCCAGCAGGGCCGGGAGCAGCACAGATACGCAGTATTTT | CASRAGSSTDTQYF
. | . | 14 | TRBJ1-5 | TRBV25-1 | TGTGCCAGCAGGACTCAGGGTAGCAATCAGCCCCAGCATTTT | CASRTQGSNQPQHF
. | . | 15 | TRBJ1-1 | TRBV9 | TGTGCCAGCAGCGCAGCGGACGGAATGAACACTGAAGCTTTCTTT | CASSAADGMNTEAFF
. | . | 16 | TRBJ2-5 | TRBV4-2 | TGTGCCAGCAGCCAAGAGGGGGTTCGCAGGGGAGAGACCCAGTACTTC | CASSQEGVRRGETQYF
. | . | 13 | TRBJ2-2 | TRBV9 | TGTGCCAGCAGCGTCGGGTGGTCCGGGGAGCTGTTTTTT | CASSVGWSGELFF
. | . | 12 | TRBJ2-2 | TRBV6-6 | TGTGCCAGCAGTTCCCCGACCGGGGAGCTGTTTTTT | CASSSPTGELFF
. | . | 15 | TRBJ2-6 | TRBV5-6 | TGTGCCAGCAGCTACCAAAGCTCTGGGGCCAACGTCCTGACTTTC | CASSYQSSGANVLTF
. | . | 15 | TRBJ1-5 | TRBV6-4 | TGTGCCAGCAGTGAATACGACGGAAGCAATCAGCCCCAGCATTTT | CASSEYDGSNQPQHF
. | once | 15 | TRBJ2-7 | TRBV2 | TGTGCCAGCAGTGAAGGGACCCGGCGTGTGGGACGGCAGTACTTC | CASSEGTRRVGRQYF
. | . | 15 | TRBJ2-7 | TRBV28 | TGTGCCAGCAGTACTCCAGACACGTTCGCCTACGAGCAGTACTTC | CASSTPDTFAYEQYF
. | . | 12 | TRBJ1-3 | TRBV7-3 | TGTGCCAGCAGCTCGCGGGGAAACACCATATATTTT | CASSSRGNTIYF
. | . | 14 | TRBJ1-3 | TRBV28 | TGTGCCAGCATTAACGGGTGGACTGGAAACACCATATATTTT | CASINGWTGNTIYF
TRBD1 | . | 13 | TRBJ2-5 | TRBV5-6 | TGTGCCAGCAGCCCCAGGGGGCTTGAGACCCAGTACTTC | CASSPRGLETQYF
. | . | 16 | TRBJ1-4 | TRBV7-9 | TGTGCCAGCAGCTTTGGGTGGTCCGTTCGGGATGAAAAACTGTTTTTT | CASSFGWSVRDEKLFF
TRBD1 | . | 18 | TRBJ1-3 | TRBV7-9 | TGTGCCAGCAGCCGTCCCGGGACAGGGACGAGCTCTGGAAACACCATATATTTT | CASSRPGTGTSSGNTIYF
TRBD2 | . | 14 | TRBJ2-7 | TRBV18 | TGTGCCAGCTCATCTTCTAGCGGGGCCTACGAGCAGTACTTC | CASSSSSGAYEQYF
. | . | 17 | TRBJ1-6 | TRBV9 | TGTGCCAGCAGCGCTAGGAGGGACCCTCCCTATAATTCACCCCTCCACTTT | CASSARRDPPYNSPLHF
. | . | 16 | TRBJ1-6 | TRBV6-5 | TGTGCCAGCAGTTACATTTTGAGCTCCTATAATTCACCCCTCCACTTT | CASSYILSSYNSPLHF